One and the same sample provided the 18 T cell receptor beta chains below, sequenced in a study of early T cells in non-severe SARS-CoV-2 infection. TCRdb reprocessed the 5' RACE reads via MiXCR and lists one record per CDR3 protein. The sample consists of 20,000 to 30,000 distinct CDR3 sequences, about 4.1% of them appearing once. Sequenced: whole blood. Source of these receptors: an adult who was a healthcare worker with PCR-confirmed SARS-CoV-2 infection or an uninfected control (not recorded which).

This clonotype was counted at least ten times. J is TRBJ1-6 and V is TRBV20-1, with D hard to call. Germline V CDR1 and CDR2: DFQATT, SNEGSKA (reference sequence). The V and J ends lost 3 bases and 8 bases respectively, with 17 bases between them. This CDR3 comprises 15 residues. The CDR3 region has the DNA TGCAGTGCTAGCCCGGGGTACTCGTCAGATTCACCCCTCCACTTT. Its translation is CSASPGYSSDSPLHF.

This clonotype has a count of ten or more. V usage is TRBV20-1 and J usage is TRBJ1-5, with D possibly TRBD1 on 6 matching bases. Germline CDR1 and CDR2: DFQATT and SNEGSKA (reference sequence). The CDR3 runs to 12 residues. Trimming removed 7 bases at V and 3 bases at J, with 10 bases between. The CDR3 DNA sequence: TGCAGTGGTCGGGACAACAATCAGCCCCAGCATTTT. This translates into CSGRDNNQPQHF.

This clonotype appeared many times. CDR3 loop: CSARLPTGKETQYF. The CDR3 DNA reads TGCAGTGCTAGATTACCTACAGGGAAGGAGACCCAGTACTTC. The V call is TRBV20-1, the J call TRBJ2-5, with a tentative D call TRBD1 (6 bases). In germline, CDR1 is DFQATT, CDR2 SNEGSKA (reference sequence). This CDR3 is built from 14 residues. Deletions cut 2 bases from V and 5 bases from J, with 15 bases between.

At least ten counts were recorded for this clonotype. This chain uses TRBV5-4 with TRBJ2-5; 11 bases are a match to TRBD2. This CDR3 has 15 amino acids. The junction had 4 bases not matched to a gene; V was cut back by 4 bases and J by 2 bases. Germline V gene lookup returns CDR1 SGHNT and CDR2 YYREEE (reference sequence). The CDR3 loop reads CASSVRTSGQETQYF. The CDR3 DNA is TGTGCCAGCAGCGTCCGGACTAGCGGGCAAGAGACCCAGTACTTC.

This clonotype appeared many times. The V and J genes are TRBV4-1 and TRBJ1-1; D not resolved. This CDR3 spans 15 amino acids. The V gene lost 0 bases and the J gene lost 0 bases, with 8 bases spanning the gap. Per germline, CDR1 MGHRA and CDR2 YSYEKL. This CDR3 is CASSQDGRLNTEAFF. The CDR3 DNA reads TGCGCCAGCAGCCAAGATGGGCGGCTGAACACTGAAGCTTTCTTT.

In DNA form, the CDR3 reads TGTGCCAGCAGTTTGAGAAGGGTTGAGCAGTTCTTC. This encodes CASSLRRVEQFF. The V call is TRBV28, the J call TRBJ2-1; D gene uncertain. The V end lost 3 bases, the J end lost 9 bases, and 9 bases lay between the germline ends. The CDR3 is 12 amino acids. From germline, CDR1 is MDHEN and CDR2 SYDVKM. The full variable domain, rest sourced from reference TRBV28 and TRBJ2-1, is DVKVTQSSRYLVKRTGEKVFLECVQDMDHENMFWYRQDPGLGLRLIYFSYDVKMKEKGDIPEGYSVSREKKERFSLILESASTNQTSMYLCASSLRRVEQFFGPGTRLTVL.

At least ten counts were recorded for this clonotype. The V and J genes are TRBV5-1 and TRBJ1-1, with D hard to call. V was pared by 1 base and J by 3 bases, with 1 base between. The CDR3 is made up of 11 amino acids. Germline CDR1 is SGHRS and CDR2 is YFSETQ. The DNA for the CDR3 is TGCGCCAGCAGCTTGCACACTGAAGCTTTCTTT. It specifies CASSLHTEAFF.

This clonotype showed up many times. V usage is TRBV29-1 and J usage is TRBJ2-3, with a tentative D call TRBD1 (6 bases). Trimming removed 5 bases at V and 5 bases at J, with 17 bases between. The V gene's germline CDR1 is SQVTM and CDR2 ANQGSEA. The CDR3 has 14 residues. The CDR3, as DNA: TGCAGCGTTAAACAGGGCCACCCCCAAGATACGCAGTATTTT. It is translated as CSVKQGHPQDTQYF.

This clonotype has just a few counts. This rearrangement joins TRBV19 to TRBJ2-1; 9 positions match TRBD2. V lost 2 bases and J lost 7; bases outside the gene matches: 6. The length of the CDR3 is 15 residues. Germline assignment: CDR1 LNHDA and CDR2 SQIVND (reference sequence). Written as DNA, the CDR3 is TGTGCCAGTAGTATACGGCTAGCGGGGATAAATGAGCAGTTCTTC. This sequence encodes CASSIRLAGINEQFF.

This clonotype was detected many times. The chain has TRBV20-1 and TRBJ2-7, with no clear D. Germline V gene lookup returns CDR1 DFQATT and CDR2 SNEGSKA (reference sequence). The CDR3 loop spans 15 amino acids. V was pared by 2 bases and J by 0 bases, with 14 bases between. The CDR3: CSARIRSRNSYEQYF. DNA of the CDR3: TGCAGTGCTAGAATTCGGAGTCGGAACTCCTACGAGCAGTACTTC.

Sample share makes this clonotype medium-sized. This rearrangement joins TRBV11-2 to TRBJ2-1; D ambiguous. Trimming stripped 3 bases from V and 3 bases from J, with 6 bases between. This CDR3 has 13 amino acids. The germline CDR1 and CDR2 sequences are SGHAT and FQNNGV. The CDR3 region has the DNA TGTGCCAGCAGCTTCCAGATCTACAATGAGCAGTTCTTC. Translated, it gives CASSFQIYNEQFF.

This clonotype was seen at least ten times. The V gene is TRBV11-2, the J gene TRBJ2-2; 10 bases are shared with TRBD2. This CDR3 spans 16 amino acids. V shed 1 base, J shed 4 bases, and the junction held 3 bases outside the gene matches. Germline-derived CDR1 and CDR2 are SGHAT and FQNNGV. The CDR3 sequence: CASSLGSGGATGELFF. CDR3 sequence (DNA): TGTGCCAGCAGCTTAGGAAGCGGGGGGGCCACCGGGGAGCTGTTTTTT.

This clonotype was observed at least ten times. The chain employs TRBV14 and TRBJ1-1; D gene unclear. The length of the CDR3 is 13 residues. The V end was cut by 4 bases, the J end by 5 bases, with 11 bases between. The germline V gene encodes CDR1 SGHDN and CDR2 FVKESK. The CDR3 sequence is CASSPAARTEAFF. The CDR3 DNA reads as TGTGCCAGCAGCCCAGCAGCCAGGACTGAAGCTTTCTTT.

This clonotype was observed many times. The rearrangement joins TRBV4-1 to TRBJ2-7; 8 bases fit TRBD1. The J segment lost 2 bases and the V segment lost 0 bases, leaving 3 bases of the junction unmatched. Germline CDR1 reads MGHRA; CDR2 reads YSYEKL. The CDR3 covers 15 residues. The CDR3 DNA reads as TGCGCCAGCAGCCAAGATGGGACAGGTACCTACGAGCAGTACTTC. It codes for CASSQDGTGTYEQYF.

In its sample, this clonotype was seen many times. This sequence joins TRBV6-2 or TRBV6-3 and TRBJ2-1, with TRBD1 identical over 8 bases. CDR3 length equals 17 residues. CDR1 MNHEY and CDR2 SVGEGT come from the germline V gene. J gave up 4 bases and V 4 bases, and 12 bases lay outside the gene matches. CDR3 nucleotide sequence: TGTGCCAGCAGTTCCCTTATGTGGGGACAGGATTACAATGAGCAGTTCTTC. Its protein is CASSSLMWGQDYNEQFF.

The sample holds many counts of this clonotype. V gene TRBV20-1 combines with J gene TRBJ2-7, with D perhaps matching TRBD1 (6 bases). The germline CDR1 and CDR2 sequences are DFQATT and SNEGSKA (reference sequence). V lost 0 bases and J 3 bases, leaving 21 bases between the germline ends. CDR3 length: 17 residues. The CDR3 here is CSARDSTGQGPNYEQYF. CDR3 nucleotide sequence: TGCAGTGCTAGAGACAGTACGGGTCAGGGGCCCAACTACGAGCAGTACTTC.

This clonotype was detected a few times. The gene calls are TRBV30 and TRBJ2-7; D is uncertain. Looked up from germline, CDR1 is GTSNPN and CDR2 is SVGIG (reference sequence). CDR3 size: 12 residues. The germline V and J ends were trimmed by 2 bases and 3 bases, with 8 bases remaining between them. The CDR3 DNA is TGTGCCTGGAGTAAAGGGAACTACGAGCAGTACTTC. Its translation is CAWSKGNYEQYF.

This clonotype is termed medium-sized. The CDR3 is CASSLDRQTETQYF. The CDR3 region has the DNA TGTGCCAGCAGCTTGGACAGACAAACCGAGACCCAGTACTTC. The chain employs TRBV7-9 and TRBJ2-5, with D perhaps TRBD1 (6 bases). This CDR3 is built from 14 residues. V was cut by 3 bases and J by 5 bases, with 13 bases left in between. Germline CDR1 and CDR2: SEHNR and FQNEAQ (reference sequence).